Following are 11 T cell receptor beta chains from one sample sequenced in a study of T cell repertoires in cytomegalovirus infection. Each CDR3 protein is one row after TCRdb ran MiXCR on the reads. The table shows around 900,000 distinct CDR3 sequences, with roughly 30% occurring only once. No antigen is known for these receptors. This specimen consisted of cultured CD8+ T cells from PBMCs, obtained from culture after CMV antigen stimulation. The receptors were sampled from a human donor in good health (CMV status not recorded). Some clones in this sample may be carry-over from other donors' samples.

This clonotype was counted many times. The chain joins TRBV7-2 to TRBJ1-5; D gene unclear. The CDR3 extends over 17 amino acids. V dropped 2 bases and J dropped 3 bases, with 17 bases sitting between them. Germline V gene lookup returns CDR1 SGHTA and CDR2 FQGNSA. Here the CDR3 DNA reads TGTGCCAGCAGCTTAAAGCGAGGGAAAAGGCCCAATCAGCCCCAGCATTTT. Its protein product is CASSLKRGKRPNQPQHF.

The sample holds many counts of this clonotype. The chain recombines TRBV12-3 or TRBV12-4 with TRBJ1-1, with D possibly matching TRBD1 (6 bases). Between the trimmed V and J ends, which lost 6 bases and 5 bases, there was a span of 10 bases. The CDR3 length is 12 residues. The CDR3 nucleotides are TGTGCCAGCAGGGGGGGGCTGACTGAAGCTTTCTTT. Translation: CASRGGLTEAFF.

This clonotype was found a few times. This rearrangement joins TRBV12-3 or TRBV12-4 to TRBJ2-2, with D perhaps given as TRBD1 or TRBD2 (5 bases each). Trimming cost V 3 bases and J 0 bases, with 8 bases left between them. The CDR3 consists of 15 residues. CDR3 in DNA: TGTGCCAGCAGTTTCGAGGGGCCGAACACCGGGGAGCTGTTTTTT. Its translation: CASSFEGPNTGELFF.

Only a few counts were recorded for this clonotype. This chain uses TRBV27 with TRBJ2-7; D perhaps matches TRBD2 (6 bases). The CDR3 consists of 15 residues. V was clipped by 4 bases and J by 5 bases, with 18 bases between them. Germline CDR1 MNHEY, CDR2 SMNVEV (reference sequence). CDR3 DNA sequence: TGTGCCAGCAGTTCCGCGGGGTTCGTCGGCAACGAGCAGTACTTC. Its translation: CASSSAGFVGNEQYF.

The chain employs TRBV6-1 and TRBJ2-2, with D maybe TRBD2 (5 bases). Trimming shortened V by 7 bases and J by 8 bases, and 14 bases separated the two germline ends. Germline-derived CDR1 and CDR2 are MNHNS and SASEGT. The CDR3 extends over 13 amino acids. CDR3 sequence (DNA): TGTGCCAGCAAACCGGAATTAGCGGGGGAGCTGTTTTTT. Its protein is CASKPELAGELFF.

A few counts support this clonotype. The CDR3 DNA follows: TGCAGTGCTAGATCCCCAGTTTGGTATCACGGAGCTCAAGGGTCCTACGAGCAGTACGTC. Translating it yields CSARSPVWYHGAQGSYEQYV. The J gene is TRBJ2-7, the V gene TRBV20-1; D not certain. There are 20 residues in the CDR3. The V gene lost 2 bases and the J gene lost 1 base, with 30 bases spanning the gap. Looked up from germline, CDR1 is DFQATT and CDR2 is SNEGSKA (reference sequence).

The chain couples TRBV12-3 or TRBV12-4 to TRBJ2-5, with TRBD2 as a possible D gene (5 bases). Trimming removed 5 bases at V and 3 bases at J, with 16 bases between. This CDR3 comprises 15 residues. This CDR3 reads CASSPYRTGEETQYF. The DNA of the CDR3 is TGTGCCAGCAGTCCCTATCGGACTGGAGAAGAGACCCAGTACTTC.

The chain recombines TRBV15 with TRBJ1-6; D perhaps matches TRBD1 (6 bases). CDR3 size: 13 residues. Trimming took 3 bases from V and 10 from J, leaving 10 bases between them. Germline V CDR1 and CDR2: LNHNV, YYDKDF (reference sequence). CDR3: CATSRTRGSPLHF. The CDR3 nucleotides read TGTGCCACCAGCAGGACCAGGGGATCACCCCTCCACTTT.

Details on this clonotype: A much larger clone sits a single nucleotide away, making a read error possible. The V and J genes are TRBV7-2 and TRBJ2-1; 7 bases align to TRBD1. CDR3 size: 18 residues. CDR1 and CDR2 (germline): SGHTA, FQGNSA. The CDR3 reads CASSLWVPSGDSYNERFF. CDR3 in DNA: TGTGCCAGCAGCTTATGGGTCCCATCAGGGGACAGCTACAATGAGCGGTTCTTC.

This clonotype occurred a few times. The chain couples TRBV12-3 or TRBV12-4 to TRBJ1-3, with a tentative D call TRBD1 (5 bases). The CDR3 covers 12 residues. Trimming stripped 5 bases from V and 5 bases from J, with 7 bases between. The CDR3: CASSGGRNTIYF. Here the CDR3 DNA reads TGTGCCAGCAGTGGGGGAAGAAACACCATATATTTT.

This clonotype was detected once. The chain carries TRBV5-1 and TRBJ2-6; no definite D call. This CDR3 comprises 19 residues. Germline V gene sequence: CDR1 SGHRS, CDR2 YFSETQ. Between the trimmed V and J ends, which lost 2 bases and 1 base, there was a span of 19 bases. The CDR3 reads CASSFRIGNRISGANVLTF. The CDR3 nucleotides read TGCGCCAGCAGCTTTAGGATTGGGAACCGAATTTCTGGGGCCAACGTCCTGACTTTC.